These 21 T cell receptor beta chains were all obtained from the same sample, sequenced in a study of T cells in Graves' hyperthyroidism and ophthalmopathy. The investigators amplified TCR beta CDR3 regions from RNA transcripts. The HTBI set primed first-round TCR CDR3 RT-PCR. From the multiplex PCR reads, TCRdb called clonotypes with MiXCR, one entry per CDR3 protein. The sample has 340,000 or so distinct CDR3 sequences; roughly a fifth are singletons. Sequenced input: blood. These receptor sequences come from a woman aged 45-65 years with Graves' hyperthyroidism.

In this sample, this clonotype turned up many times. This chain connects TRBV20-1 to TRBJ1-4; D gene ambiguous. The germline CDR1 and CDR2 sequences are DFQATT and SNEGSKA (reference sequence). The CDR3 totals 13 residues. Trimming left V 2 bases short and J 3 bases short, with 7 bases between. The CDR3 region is CSARRGSNEKLFF. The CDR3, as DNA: TGCAGTGCTAGAAGAGGTTCTAATGAAAAACTGTTTTTT.

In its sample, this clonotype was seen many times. The CDR3 loop is CASRGRGGGNQPQHF. The DNA for the CDR3 is TGTGCCAGCAGAGGGAGGGGAGGCGGCAATCAGCCCCAGCATTTT. V usage is TRBV28 and J usage is TRBJ1-5, with a weak D call TRBD1 (5 bases). CDR1 and CDR2 (germline): MDHEN, SYDVKM. Trimming cost V 6 bases and J 2 bases, with 14 bases left between them. This CDR3 is 15 amino acids long.

CDR3 protein: CAISERDQPQHF. DNA for the CDR3: TGTGCCATCAGTGAAAGGGATCAGCCCCAGCATTTT. The chain has TRBV10-3 and TRBJ1-5; the D is unclear. Deletions cut 3 bases from V and 5 bases from J, with 5 bases between. The CDR3 is 12 residues long. Looked up from germline, CDR1 is ENHRY and CDR2 is SYGVKD.

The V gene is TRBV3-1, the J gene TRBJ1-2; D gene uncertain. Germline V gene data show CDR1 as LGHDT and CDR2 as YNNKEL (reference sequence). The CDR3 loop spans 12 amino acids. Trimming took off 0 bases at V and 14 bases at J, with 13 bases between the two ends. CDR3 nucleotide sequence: TGTGCCAGCAGCCAAGAGCGGGAACCAGAGACCTTC. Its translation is CASSQEREPETF.

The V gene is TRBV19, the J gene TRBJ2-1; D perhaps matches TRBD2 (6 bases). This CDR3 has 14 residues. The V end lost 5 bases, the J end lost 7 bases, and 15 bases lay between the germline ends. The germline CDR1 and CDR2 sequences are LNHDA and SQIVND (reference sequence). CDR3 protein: CASSRPGTRNEQFF. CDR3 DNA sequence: TGTGCCAGTAGTCGTCCCGGGACTCGAAATGAGCAGTTCTTC.

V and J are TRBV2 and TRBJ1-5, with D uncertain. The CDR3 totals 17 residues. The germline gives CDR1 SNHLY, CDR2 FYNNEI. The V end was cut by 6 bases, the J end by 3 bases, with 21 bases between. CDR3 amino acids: CASSQFLPLGNNQPQHF. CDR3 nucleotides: TGTGCCAGCAGCCAATTCTTACCTCTGGGAAACAATCAGCCCCAGCATTTT.

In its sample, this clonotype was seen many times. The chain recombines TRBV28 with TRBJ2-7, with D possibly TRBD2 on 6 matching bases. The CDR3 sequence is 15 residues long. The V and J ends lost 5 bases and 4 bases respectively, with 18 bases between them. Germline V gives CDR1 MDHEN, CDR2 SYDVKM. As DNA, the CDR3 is TGTGCCAGCAGTGACCGGGACTTTGGCTATTACGAGCAGTACTTC. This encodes CASSDRDFGYYEQYF.

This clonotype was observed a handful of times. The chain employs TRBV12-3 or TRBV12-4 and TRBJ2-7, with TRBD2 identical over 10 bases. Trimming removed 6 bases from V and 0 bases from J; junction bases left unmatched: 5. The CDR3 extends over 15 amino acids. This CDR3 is CASRKAGGSSYEQYF. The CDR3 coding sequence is TGTGCCAGCAGAAAAGCGGGAGGGTCCTCCTACGAGCAGTACTTC.

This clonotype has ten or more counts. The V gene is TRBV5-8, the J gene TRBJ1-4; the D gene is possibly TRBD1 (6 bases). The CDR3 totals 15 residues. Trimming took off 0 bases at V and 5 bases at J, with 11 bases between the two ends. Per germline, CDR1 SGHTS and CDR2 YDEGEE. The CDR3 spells CASSLGRTVNEKLFF. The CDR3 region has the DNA TGTGCCAGCAGCTTGGGAAGGACAGTCAATGAAAAACTGTTTTTT. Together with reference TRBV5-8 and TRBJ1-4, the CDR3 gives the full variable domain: EAGVTQSPTHLIKTRGQQATLRCSPISGHTSVYWYQQALGLGLQFLLWYDEGEERNRGNFPPRFSGRQFPNYSSELNVNALELEDSALYLCASSLGRTVNEKLFFGSGTQLSVL.

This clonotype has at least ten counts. As DNA, the CDR3 is TGTGCCAGCAGTCCACTCTCGGACGCGGCAGGTACGCAGTACTTC. Amino acids: CASSPLSDAAGTQYF. The chain recombines TRBV12-3 or TRBV12-4 with TRBJ2-7; D is uncertain. V lost 5 bases to trimming and J lost 9 bases, with 23 bases between them. CDR3 size: 15 residues.

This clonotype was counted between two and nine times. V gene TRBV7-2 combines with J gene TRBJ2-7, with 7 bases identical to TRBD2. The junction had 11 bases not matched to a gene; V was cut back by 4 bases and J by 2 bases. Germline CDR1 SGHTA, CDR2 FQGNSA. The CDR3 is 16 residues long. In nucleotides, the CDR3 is TGTGCCAGCAGCTCCCGACTAGCCCACAGCCCCTACGAGCAGTACTTC. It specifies CASSSRLAHSPYEQYF.

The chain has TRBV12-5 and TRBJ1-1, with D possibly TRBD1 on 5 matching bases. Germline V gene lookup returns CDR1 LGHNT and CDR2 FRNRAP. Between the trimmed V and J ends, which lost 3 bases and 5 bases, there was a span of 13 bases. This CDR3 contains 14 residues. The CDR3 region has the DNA TGTGCTAGTGGTTTTCCCCCAGGGAAGACTGAAGCTTTCTTT. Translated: CASGFPPGKTEAFF.

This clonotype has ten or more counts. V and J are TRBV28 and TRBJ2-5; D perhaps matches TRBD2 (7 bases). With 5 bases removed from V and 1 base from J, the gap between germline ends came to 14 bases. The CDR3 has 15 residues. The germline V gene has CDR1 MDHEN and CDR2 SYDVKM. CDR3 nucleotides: TGTGCCAGCAGTCTCTTAGGGGGGGCCCAAGAGACCCAGTACTTC. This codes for CASSLLGGAQETQYF.

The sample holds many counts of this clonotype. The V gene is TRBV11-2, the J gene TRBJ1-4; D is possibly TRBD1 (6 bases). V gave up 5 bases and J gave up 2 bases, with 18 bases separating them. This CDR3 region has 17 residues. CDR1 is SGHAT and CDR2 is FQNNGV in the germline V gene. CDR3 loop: CASSRTIPQGTNEKLFF. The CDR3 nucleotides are TGTGCCAGCAGCCGTACCATCCCACAGGGCACTAATGAAAAACTGTTTTTT.

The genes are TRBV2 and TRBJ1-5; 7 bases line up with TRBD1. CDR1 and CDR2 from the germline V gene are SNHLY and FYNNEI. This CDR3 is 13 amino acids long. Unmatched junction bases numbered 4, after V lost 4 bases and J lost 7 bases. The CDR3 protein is CASSGQGLQPQHF. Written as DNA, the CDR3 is TGTGCCAGCAGTGGACAGGGCCTCCAGCCCCAGCATTTT.

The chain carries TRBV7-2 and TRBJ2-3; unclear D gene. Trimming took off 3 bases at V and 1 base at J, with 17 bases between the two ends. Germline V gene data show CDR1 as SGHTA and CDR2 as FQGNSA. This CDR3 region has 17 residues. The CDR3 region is CASSLFAGVRGTDTQYF. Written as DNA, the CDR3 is TGTGCCAGCAGCTTGTTCGCAGGCGTGAGAGGCACAGATACGCAGTATTTT.

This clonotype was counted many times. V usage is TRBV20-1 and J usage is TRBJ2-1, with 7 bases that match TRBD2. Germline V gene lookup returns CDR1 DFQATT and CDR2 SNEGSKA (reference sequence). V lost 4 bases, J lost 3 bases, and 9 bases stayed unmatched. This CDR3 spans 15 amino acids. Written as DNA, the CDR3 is TGCAGTGCTAAAGACGGGGGAGGGCACTACAATGAGCAGTTCTTC. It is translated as CSAKDGGGHYNEQFF.

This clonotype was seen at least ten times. In DNA, the CDR3 is TGCGCCAGCAGCTTGGGAGGGCAGGTGACCACTGAAGCTTTCTTT. Translation: CASSLGGQVTTEAFF. This chain joins TRBV5-1 and TRBJ1-1; D is uncertain. Trimming shortened V by 0 bases and J by 4 bases, and 13 bases separated the two germline ends. The CDR3 spans 15 residues. Germline V lookup: CDR1 SGHRS, CDR2 YFSETQ.

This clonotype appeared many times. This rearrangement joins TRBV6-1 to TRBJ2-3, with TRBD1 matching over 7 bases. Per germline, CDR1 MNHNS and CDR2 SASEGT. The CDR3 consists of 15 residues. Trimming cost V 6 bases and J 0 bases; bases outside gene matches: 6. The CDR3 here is CASSPTGASTDTQYF. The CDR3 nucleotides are TGTGCCAGCAGCCCTACAGGGGCTAGCACAGATACGCAGTATTTT.

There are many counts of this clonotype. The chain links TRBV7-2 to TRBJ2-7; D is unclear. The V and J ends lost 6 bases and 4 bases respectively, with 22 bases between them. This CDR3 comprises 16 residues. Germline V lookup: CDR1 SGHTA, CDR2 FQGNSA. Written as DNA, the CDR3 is TGTGCCAGCAGACCTGCGGCGTCAGAATGGGATTACGAGCAGTACTTC. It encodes CASRPAASEWDYEQYF.

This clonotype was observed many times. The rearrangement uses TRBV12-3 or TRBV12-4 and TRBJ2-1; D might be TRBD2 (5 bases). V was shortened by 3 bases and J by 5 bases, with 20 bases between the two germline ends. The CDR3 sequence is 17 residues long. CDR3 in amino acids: CASSFNLPLAIDNEQFF. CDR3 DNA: TGTGCCAGCAGTTTTAATTTGCCGCTAGCCATCGACAATGAGCAGTTCTTC.